This T cell receptor beta chain was observed in a study of T-cell memory formation after mild COVID-19. Study overall: The two donors had largely donor-specific TCR clusters. Overall study results and limits: Specificity for SARS-CoV-2 was not confirmed among the second-wave clones peaking on day 37. Clones contracting over day 15 to 85 were CD4/CD8 balanced, with later expanders leaning CD4+. Cross-reactive memory seemingly joined, as some responding clones were found in pre-infection memory.

For this clonotype: Its matching antigen is unknown.

The germline V gene has CDR1 LNHNV and CDR2 YYDKDF (reference sequence). V lost 0 bases to trimming and J lost 6 bases; unmatched junction nucleotides: 5. The CDR3 contains 15 residues. MiXCR, run by TCRdb on the 5' RACE reads, gives a single entry per CDR3 protein. The top ten clones hold roughly 23% of a sample with 190,000 or so distinct CDR3 sequences, over 20% of them seen once. Sequenced sample: PBMCs or a T cell subset sorted from them (not recorded which). The chain joins TRBV15 to TRBJ2-1; TRBD1 agrees at 7 bases. This TCR derives from an adult woman who had mild COVID-19 (a few samples of this study predate the infection). Cell type and time point are not known. The CDR3 protein is CATSRDWQGVNEQFF. For the CDR3, the DNA is TGTGCCACCAGCAGAGATTGGCAGGGGGTCAATGAGCAGTTCTTC.